These 28 T cell receptor beta chains were all obtained from the same sample, sequenced in a study of T cell clonotyping in hematopoietic cell transplantation. Assay: immunoSEQ multiplex PCR; the TCRdb copy retains only in-frame clones and omits some. The top ten clones hold roughly 8% of a sample with about 1,900 clones, about 90% of them seen once. Sequences were derived from PBMCs, sampled at the time of graft-versus-host disease after allogeneic stem cell transplant. The receptors derive from a young adult male patient who had an allogeneic stem cell transplant from a related donor, so the T cells may come from the graft donor. Some clones in this sample may be carry-over from other donors' samples.

This clone was seen only once. The chain links TRBV15 to TRBJ2-5; D is ambiguous. The germline V and J ends were trimmed by 2 bases and 0 bases, with 1 base remaining between them. Per germline, CDR1 LNHNV and CDR2 YYDKDF (reference sequence). The CDR3 covers 12 residues. CDR3 nucleotides: TGTGCCACCAGCAGATACCAAGAGACCCAGTACTTC. Its translation: CATSRYQETQYF.

This chain connects TRBV10-2 to TRBJ2-3; TRBD1 agrees at 9 bases. The J segment lost 2 bases and the V segment lost 5 bases, leaving 5 bases of the junction unmatched. Germline V gene lookup returns CDR1 WSHSY and CDR2 SAAADI. This CDR3 has 15 amino acids. CDR3 sequence reads: CASSWTGENTDTQYF. CDR3 bases: TGCGCCAGCAGTTGGACAGGGGAAAACACAGATACGCAGTATTTT.

The chain's CDR3 is CASSLNYGETLRDGYTF. The CDR3 DNA reads as TGTGCCAGCAGTTTAAATTACGGAGAAACACTTCGGGATGGCTACACCTTC. The chain couples TRBV27 to TRBJ1-2; D gene unclear. The CDR3 runs 17 residues. V dropped 2 bases and J dropped 6 bases, with 22 bases sitting between them. From germline, CDR1 is MNHEY and CDR2 SMNVEV (reference sequence).

The V call is TRBV9, the J call TRBJ2-2, with TRBD1 matching over 7 bases. The CDR3 totals 14 residues. The ends lost 6 bases at V and 4 bases at J; junction bases unmatched: 6. The germline gives CDR1 SGDLS, CDR2 YYNGEE. The CDR3 loop reads CASTHRGSTGELFF. The DNA for the CDR3 is TGTGCCAGCACGCACAGGGGTAGCACCGGGGAGCTGTTTTTT.

This chain links TRBV10-2 with TRBJ1-2; D uncertain. The germline V gene has CDR1 WSHSY and CDR2 SAAADI. This CDR3 is built from 13 residues. With 0 bases removed from V and 11 bases from J, the gap between germline ends came to 13 bases. CDR3 sequence (DNA): TGCGCCAGCAGTGAGTCGAGGAGGGTGGGATACACCTTC. Translating gives CASSESRRVGYTF.

V usage is TRBV29-1 and J usage is TRBJ1-1, with D possibly TRBD1 on 5 matching bases. Germline V gene data show CDR1 as SQVTM and CDR2 as ANQGSEA. This CDR3 spans 15 amino acids. V gave up 8 bases and J gave up 1 base, with 20 bases separating them. In DNA, the CDR3 is TGCAGCACTAATAAACCGGGACCGACGAACACTGAAGCTTTCTTT. This translates into CSTNKPGPTNTEAFF.

The chain combines TRBV5-4 with TRBJ1-2, with D perhaps matching TRBD1 (5 bases). The ends were cut back, 4 bases at V and 4 bases at J, with 8 bases in the middle. The CDR3 is 12 amino acids. CDR1 is SGHNT, CDR2 YYREEE, per germline (reference sequence). As DNA, the CDR3 is TGTGCCAGCAGCCCCGACAGCTATGGCTACACCTTC. Its protein product is CASSPDSYGYTF.

The V and J genes are TRBV5-4 and TRBJ2-6; D not resolved. The CDR3 consists of 15 residues. Per the germline V gene, CDR1 is SGHNT and CDR2 is YYREEE (reference sequence). V lost 2 bases, J lost 2 bases, and 8 bases lay in between. The DNA for the CDR3 is TGTGCCAGCAGCTTACCCCTGGCTGGGGCCAACGTCCTGACTTTC. It translates to CASSLPLAGANVLTF.

This clone turned up a few times. This chain joins TRBV2 and TRBJ2-7; 11 bases match TRBD2. CDR3 length: 14 amino acids. CDR1 is SNHLY and CDR2 is FYNNEI in the germline V gene. The ends lost 7 bases at V and 2 bases at J; junction bases unmatched: 4. The CDR3 DNA sequence: TGTGCCAGCAAACCGGGACTAGCGGCCTACGAGCAGTACTTC. Translated: CASKPGLAAYEQYF.

There are a few counts of this clone. The J gene is TRBJ1-5, the V gene TRBV19; 10 bases map to TRBD1. The CDR3 consists of 15 residues. The germline V gene encodes CDR1 LNHDA and CDR2 SQIVND (reference sequence). Trimming removed 7 bases from V and 2 bases from J; junction bases left unmatched: 5. The CDR3 coding sequence is TGTGCCAGTACCCGGACAGGGGGTCGCAATCAGCCCCAGCATTTT. Amino acid sequence: CASTRTGGRNQPQHF.

CDR3 in amino acids: CASSLELEITDTQYF. For the CDR3, the DNA is TGTGCCAGCAGCTTGGAACTAGAAATCACAGATACGCAGTATTTT. V gene TRBV5-6 combines with J gene TRBJ2-3, with D possibly TRBD2 on 5 matching bases. The CDR3 totals 15 residues. Trimming removed 0 bases at V and 2 bases at J, with 10 bases between. Germline CDR1 is SGHDT and CDR2 is YYEEEE.

V usage is TRBV5-4 and J usage is TRBJ2-7, with 8 bases fitting TRBD1. The trim removed 4 bases at V and 2 bases at J, leaving 8 bases unmatched. The CDR3 runs to 15 residues. The germline V gene has CDR1 SGHNT and CDR2 YYREEE (reference sequence). The CDR3 sequence: CASSTRQGLTYEQYV. CDR3 nucleotides: TGTGCCAGCAGCACCCGACAGGGGCTCACCTACGAGCAGTACGTC.

The genes are TRBV30 and TRBJ1-2; possible D gene TRBD1, 6 bases. Germline V gene data show CDR1 as GTSNPN and CDR2 as SVGIG (reference sequence). V was trimmed by 8 bases and J by 8 bases, leaving 21 bases between them. This CDR3 spans 13 amino acids. DNA of the CDR3: TGTGCCCACAAGGGACAACCTGGCTTCGGCTACACCTTC. It translates to CAHKGQPGFGYTF.

The chain joins TRBV11-3 to TRBJ2-1; perhaps TRBD1 as D (6 bases). The germline CDR1 and CDR2 sequences are SGHNT and YENEEA. The ends were cut back, 5 bases at V and 0 bases at J, with 11 bases in the middle. CDR3 length: 15 residues. In nucleotides, the CDR3 is TGTGCCAGCAGCCCCGGGACACCCTCCTACAATGAGCAGTTCTTC. Amino acids: CASSPGTPSYNEQFF.

V usage is TRBV13 and J usage is TRBJ2-2, with no clear D. Between the trimmed V and J ends, which lost 5 bases and 5 bases, there was a span of 9 bases. The CDR3 extends over 13 amino acids. Germline V CDR1 and CDR2: PRHDT, FYEKMQ (reference sequence). CDR3 in amino acids: CASSRTETGELFF. In nucleotides, the CDR3 is TGTGCCAGCAGCCGAACAGAGACCGGGGAGCTGTTTTTT.

The chain links TRBV7-2 to TRBJ2-1; TRBD2 matches 8 bases. CDR1 is SGHTA, CDR2 FQGNSA, per germline. V was clipped by 1 base and J by 3 bases; unmatched bases: 2. CDR3 length equals 15 residues. Here the CDR3 DNA reads TGTGCCAGCAGCTTAGGACTAGCGCTCTACAATGAGCAGTTCTTC. Protein product: CASSLGLALYNEQFF.

This clone is large (0.1 to 1%) within its sample. The chain is built from TRBV18 and TRBJ1-1; D not resolved. V lost 3 bases and J 4 bases, leaving 3 bases between the germline ends. The germline V gene encodes CDR1 KGHSH and CDR2 LQKENI. This CDR3 is 11 amino acids long. CDR3 sequence: CASSPGTEAFF. The CDR3, as DNA: TGTGCCAGCTCACCGGGCACTGAAGCTTTCTTT. Variable domain in full (rest from reference TRBV18 and TRBJ1-1): NAGVMQNPRHLVRRRGQEARLRCSPMKGHSHVYWYRQLPEEGLKFMVYLQKENIIDESGMPKERFSAEFPKEGPSILRIQQVVRGDSAAYFCASSPGTEAFFGQGTRLTVV.

This clone was seen a single time. The chain links TRBV5-1 to TRBJ2-2; TRBD2 matches 7 bases. The CDR3 sequence is 15 residues long. Germline CDR1 is SGHRS and CDR2 is YFSETQ. J gave up 4 bases and V 1 base, and 4 bases lay outside the gene matches. CDR3 loop: CASSLPSGGTGELFF. The CDR3 DNA reads TGCGCCAGCAGCTTGCCTAGCGGAGGCACCGGGGAGCTGTTTTTT.

This clone was observed a handful of times. CDR3 loop: CASSAGGGPLYGYTF. CDR3 bases: TGTGCCAGCAGCGCAGGGGGGGGGCCTCTCTATGGCTACACCTTC. The J gene is TRBJ1-2, the V gene TRBV6-5, with TRBD1 matching 7 bases. J was trimmed by 4 bases and V by 6 bases; bases with no gene match: 11. Germline CDR1 and CDR2: MNHEY and SVGAGI. The CDR3 is 15 residues long.

This sequence joins TRBV21-1 and TRBJ2-7; TRBD1 reflects the table's D call only, with no check against the DNA. TRBV21-1 is a pseudogene. The CDR3 totals 23 residues. In nucleotides, the CDR3 is TGTGCCAGCAGCAAAGGGCACCGGGACAGGGGGCGAGGACCTATGGGGGTGACCTACGAGCAGTACGTC. Its protein product is CASSKGHRDRGRGPMGVTYEQYV.

The genes are TRBV4-1 and TRBJ2-2, with D perhaps TRBD1 (5 bases). Per the germline V gene, CDR1 is MGHRA and CDR2 is YSYEKL. The V and J ends lost 6 bases and 0 bases respectively, with 11 bases between them. The CDR3 has 15 amino acids. The CDR3 protein is CASSKVQANTGELFF. The CDR3 DNA follows: TGCGCCAGCAGTAAAGTACAGGCGAACACCGGGGAGCTGTTTTTT.

V and J are TRBV4-3 and TRBJ2-7, with TRBD1 as a possible D gene (6 bases). The CDR3 length is 16 residues. Germline V lookup: CDR1 LGHNA, CDR2 YSLEER. Trimming pared 5 bases from V and 2 bases from J, leaving 19 bases between. CDR3 protein: CASSVESGHYPYEQYV. CDR3 DNA sequence: TGCGCCAGCAGCGTCGAATCGGGACATTATCCCTACGAGCAGTACGTC.

The chain couples TRBV6-5 to TRBJ2-7, with 9 bases that match TRBD1. The V gene's germline CDR1 is MNHEY and CDR2 SVGAGI. The CDR3 loop spans 15 amino acids. Trimming at V came to 10 bases and at J to 1 base, leaving 11 bases not matched to a gene. The CDR3 nucleotides are TGTGCCAAACAGGCGGGACAGGGATTATCCTACGAGCAGTACGTC. It specifies CAKQAGQGLSYEQYV.

The chain couples TRBV19 to TRBJ1-4, with D possibly TRBD1 on 5 matching bases. V was cut by 3 bases and J by 8 bases, with 16 bases left in between. CDR3 size: 15 residues. CDR1 LNHDA and CDR2 SQIVND come from the germline V gene (reference sequence). DNA of the CDR3: TGTGCCAGTAGTATTTCAAGCACAGGCGGCGAAAAACTGTTTTTT. It codes for CASSISSTGGEKLFF.

This clone was seen just once. This chain joins TRBV15 and TRBJ2-3; 9 bases are a match to TRBD2. CDR3 length: 17 residues. Germline values: CDR1 LNHNV, CDR2 YYDKDF (reference sequence). The V and J ends lost 1 base and 2 bases, in that order; junction bases with no gene match: 7. CDR3 sequence (DNA): TGTGCCACCAGCAGAGTAGGGCTAGCGGGGACCACAGATACGCAGTATTTT. It translates to CATSRVGLAGTTDTQYF. Full variable domain (outside the CDR3, taken from reference TRBV15 and TRBJ2-3): DAMVIQNPRYQVTQFGKPVTLSCSQTLNHNVMYWYQQKSSQAPKLLFHYYDKDFNNEADTPDNFQSRRPNTSFCFLDIRSPGLGDTAMYLCATSRVGLAGTTDTQYFGPGTRLTVL.

This sequence joins TRBV30 and TRBJ2-3, with 8 nucleotides matching TRBD2. Germline assignment: CDR1 GTSNPN and CDR2 SVGIG (reference sequence). V lost 0 bases, J lost 2 bases, and 4 bases stayed unmatched. The CDR3 is 15 residues long. This CDR3 reads CAWSVAGDFTDTQYF. The DNA for the CDR3 is TGTGCCTGGAGTGTAGCGGGGGACTTCACAGATACGCAGTATTTT. Using reference TRBV30 and TRBJ2-3 for the parts outside the CDR3, the full variable domain is SQTIHQWPATLVQPVGSPLSLECTVEGTSNPNLYWYRQAAGRGLQLLFYSVGIGQISSEVPQNLSASRPQDRQFILSSKKLLLSDSGFYLCAWSVAGDFTDTQYFGPGTRLTVL.

V is TRBV5-4 and J is TRBJ2-7, with 8 bases identical to TRBD1. Germline CDR1 and CDR2: SGHNT and YYREEE (reference sequence). With V trimmed by 4 bases and J by 2 bases, 5 bases remained unmatched. The CDR3 totals 14 residues. The DNA for the CDR3 is TGTGCCAGCAGCATGGGACAGGCAACCTACGAGCAGTACGTC. It specifies CASSMGQATYEQYV.

The V call is TRBV7-2, the J call TRBJ2-7, with D possibly being TRBD2 (6 bases). This CDR3 has 15 residues. From germline, CDR1 is SGHTA and CDR2 FQGNSA. Trimming took 0 bases from V and 3 from J, leaving 12 bases between them. CDR3 nucleotides: TGTGCCAGCAGCTTAGCCCCCGGGCGGGGCTACGAGCAGTACGTC. Amino acid sequence: CASSLAPGRGYEQYV.